This T cell receptor beta chain was captured in a study of blood T cell repertoires in COVID-19. Study-level background: From the United States, Italy and Spain came samples of acute and convalescent COVID-19. Sources were T cells, B-cell-depleted T cells, or PBMCs; the material itself was cDNA or gDNA.

This clone was observed a few times. Germline V gene lookup returns CDR1 SGHVS and CDR2 FQNEAQ. J was trimmed by 5 bases and V by 5 bases; bases with no gene match: 15. The CDR3 sequence is 16 residues long. Authors' data handling: The assay estimated nucleated cells by amplifying reference gene primers. Libraries were prepared by immunoSEQ multiplex PCR; TCRdb keeps only in-frame clonotypes and omits some of them. V and J calls and clone size come straight from that table; D and trimming were deduced from the DNA. The sample has roughly 280,000 clones; approximately 86% are singletons. Sequencing was performed on peripheral blood. This rearrangement joins TRBV7-8 to TRBJ2-7, with TRBD2 matching 7 bases. The clonotype comes from a man aged 25-45 years with active or convalescent COVID-19. CDR3 bases: TGTGCCAGCAGCCCGACGGACGGAGCGGGGTCTCACGAGCAGTACTTC. Encoded protein: CASSPTDGAGSHEQYF.